This T cell receptor (beta chain) appears in the sequencing data of a study of T cells after yellow fever vaccination. At the level of the study: It was SMART-Seq v4 Ultra Low Input that prepared the fractions with low cell numbers. Study results and limitations: Clones that expanded after primary vaccination mostly reappeared after the booster (roughly 96% CD4, 88% CD8). A small proportion of clonotypes was detected in both the CD4 and CD8 compartments.

This clonotype was picked up many times. Its antigen is not identified. TCRdb reanalysed the 5' RACE reads using MiXCR and keeps one entry per CDR3 protein. The data contain about 160,000 distinct CDR3 sequences, more than 5.5% of them singletons. The sequenced sample was CD4+ T cells sorted from PBMCs, obtained 5 days after the first yellow fever vaccination. This TCR derives from a young man who received the YFV17D yellow fever vaccine.

The DNA for the CDR3 is TGCAGTGCTGAGCGACAGGGTTCTAGCACAGATACGCAGTATTTT. Translated: CSAERQGSSTDTQYF. The chain recombines TRBV20-1 with TRBJ2-3; 7 nucleotides match TRBD1. V lost 5 bases and J lost 0; bases outside the gene matches: 8. This CDR3 spans 15 amino acids. The germline V gene encodes CDR1 DFQATT and CDR2 SNEGSKA (reference sequence).